A selection of T cell receptor beta chains follows, all from one sample in a study of response to subunit inactivated influenza vaccine. Using its own MiXCR run on the RT-PCR reads, TCRdb lists one record per CDR3 protein. The table records roughly 460,000 distinct CDR3 sequences, approximately 9.9% of them present only once. The starting material was PBMCs from blood, obtained 40 to 50 days after vaccination. The receptors were sampled from a man between 45 and 60 years old who received an inactivated influenza vaccine. CDR3s include the opening cysteine and the closing phenylalanine or tryptophan. Fields, in order: clone size, J gene, V gene, D gene, CDR3 DNA, CDR3 protein. The D gene is left open where the match is weak. Only part of the rows carry a size: once, few, many, or a class if the clone is expanded.

few | TRBJ2-7 | TRBV9 | TRBD1 | TGTGCCAGCAGTTATTCAACCGGGACAGCCTCCTACGAGCAGTACTTC | CASSYSTGTASYEQYF
few | TRBJ2-1 | TRBV7-8 | TRBD2 | TGTGCCAGCAGCCCCCGACTAGCGGGGACTATATACAATGAGCAGTTCTTC | CASSPRLAGTIYNEQFF
medium-sized | TRBJ1-2 | TRBV12-3/TRBV12-4 | . | TGTGCCAGCAGTCCAGGGACTGGCTACACCTTC | CASSPGTGYTF
few | TRBJ2-1 | TRBV7-7 | . | TGTGCTAGCAGCCCCTCCGTCAGGGGAAGGCAGTTCTTC | CASSPSVRGRQFF
. | TRBJ2-2 | TRBV29-1 | . | TGCAGCGCTAAGAACACCGGGGAGCTGTTTTTT | CSAKNTGELFF
few | TRBJ2-2 | TRBV4-3 | . | TGCGCCAGCAGCCAAGGGGCAGTAGACACCGGGGAGCTGTTTTTT | CASSQGAVDTGELFF
. | TRBJ1-6 | TRBV4-3 | TRBD1 | TGCGCCAGCAGCCATCGACAGGGCGTTAATTCACCCCTCCACTTT | CASSHRQGVNSPLHF
many | TRBJ1-1 | TRBV7-2 | . | TGTGCCAGCAGCTACACGGAAAGTACCGGAGCTTTCTTT | CASSYTESTGAFF
many | TRBJ2-5 | TRBV12-3/TRBV12-4 | . | TGTGCCAGCAGCCCGACCCTAGGGACCCAGTACTTC | CASSPTLGTQYF
many | TRBJ1-3 | TRBV12-3/TRBV12-4 | TRBD1 | TGTGCCAGCCTAGGGCTGACAGGGGGAAACACCATATATTTT | CASLGLTGGNTIYF
many | TRBJ1-5 | TRBV5-5 | . | TGTGCCAGCAGCTTGGTCTGGCAGACCGCTCAGCCCCAGCATTTT | CASSLVWQTAQPQHF
. | TRBJ2-7 | TRBV20-1 | . | TGCAGCGGCGGGTCCGGAGCATCCTACGAGCAGTACTTC | CSGGSGASYEQYF
few | TRBJ2-1 | TRBV2 | TRBD1 | TGTGCCAGCAAGTGGAGACAGGGGTACAATGAGCAGTTCTTC | CASKWRQGYNEQFF
. | TRBJ2-3 | TRBV29-1 | . | TGCAGCGTTAATCCGGGCCTCCGAGATACGCAGTATTTT | CSVNPGLRDTQYF
. | TRBJ2-3 | TRBV20-1 | . | TGCAGCGGAGCGGTGACTAGCACAGATACGCAGTATTTT | CSGAVTSTDTQYF
. | TRBJ1-4 | TRBV4-3 | . | TGCGCCAGCAGCCGAATGGAGCGGGGGCCGACAAATGAAAAACTGTTTTTT | CASSRMERGPTNEKLFF
few | TRBJ2-7 | TRBV20-1 | TRBD2 | TGCAGTGCTAGAGGGCCTAGCGGGAGAAGTACTAACGAGCAGTACTTC | CSARGPSGRSTNEQYF